The rows below give T cell receptor beta chains drawn from one sample of a study of cytomegalovirus exposure and HLA in healthy donors. The protocol was immunoSEQ multiplex PCR, while the TCRdb copy is restricted to in-frame clones and leaves out a portion. This table has 100,000 to 150,000 clones, about 10% appearing once. The sequencing sample was made of PBMCs. These receptors were obtained from a woman under 30 in good health and CMV-seropositive. The CDR3 runs from the conserved cysteine through the conserved F or W. A D gene is named only where the DNA matches it firmly. Clone size, where shown, is once, few, many, or a class for clones that have expanded.

.,TRBV28,TRBJ1-2,.,CASSFSLADSPYGYTF,TGTGCCAGCAGTTTCAGTCTCGCGGACAGTCCCTATGGCTACACCTTC
.,TRBV7-9,TRBJ1-1,few,CAGTRQGEGNTEAFF,TGTGCCGGAACTCGCCAGGGTGAAGGGAACACTGAAGCTTTCTTT
.,TRBV30,TRBJ1-1,.,CAWRRGGGRTEAFF,TGTGCCTGGAGGCGGGGGGGAGGACGTACTGAAGCTTTCTTT
.,TRBV23-1,TRBJ1-1,few,CASTHRTRNTEAFF,TGCGCCAGCACTCACAGGACACGGAACACTGAAGCTTTCTTT
.,TRBV6-5,TRBJ1-2,few,CASSSQPTGSMGGYTF,TGTGCCAGCAGTTCACAACCGACAGGCTCAATGGGTGGCTACACCTTC
TRBD2,TRBV7-9,TRBJ2-1,many,CAGRDHNEQFF,TGTGCCGGGAGGGACCACAATGAGCAGTTCTTC
.,TRBV29-1,TRBJ2-7,few,CSVRGSKEQYF,TGCAGCGTTCGGGGATCTAAGGAGCAGTACTTC
.,TRBV4-2,TRBJ2-1,few,CASSRGVEQFF,TGTGCCAGCAGCCGGGGAGTTGAGCAGTTCTTC
TRBD2,TRBV2,TRBJ2-1,.,CASSEITSGRGNEQFF,TGTGCCAGCAGTGAAATCACTAGCGGGAGGGGGAATGAGCAGTTCTTC
.,TRBV14,TRBJ1-1,.,CASSRIDSFEAFF,TGTGCCAGCAGCCGCATAGACAGTTTTGAAGCTTTCTTT
TRBD1,TRBV9,TRBJ1-2,few,CASSTGQVGYGYTF,TGTGCCAGCAGCACAGGACAGGTGGGCTATGGCTACACCTTC
.,TRBV5-6,TRBJ2-7,.,CATATSGSVYEQYF,TGTGCCACCGCAACCAGTGGGAGTGTCTACGAGCAGTACTTC
TRBD1,TRBV30,TRBJ1-1,few,CAWSADRGRNTEAFF,TGTGCCTGGAGTGCGGACAGGGGGCGGAACACTGAAGCTTTCTTT
TRBD2,TRBV25-1,TRBJ2-7,.,CASSESGGEQYF,TGTGCCAGCAGTGAATCGGGGGGCGAGCAGTACTTC
.,TRBV10-3,TRBJ2-1,.,CAISESSYNEQFF,TGTGCCATCAGTGAATCTAGTTACAATGAGCAGTTCTTC
.,TRBV2,TRBJ2-6,once,CASWGLNSGANVLTF,TGTGCCAGCTGGGGGCTGAACTCTGGGGCCAACGTCCTGACTTTC
TRBD1,TRBV28,TRBJ2-7,few,CASRGGTGSSYEQYF,TGTGCCAGCAGGGGTGGGACAGGGTCTTCCTACGAGCAGTACTTC
.,TRBV29-1,TRBJ2-1,few,CSVGSGRLVGNEQFF,TGCAGCGTTGGGTCCGGGAGACTAGTAGGGAATGAGCAGTTCTTC
TRBD2,TRBV28,TRBJ2-5,few,CASSSLAGGLMETQYF,TGTGCCAGCAGCTCACTAGCGGGAGGGCTCATGGAGACCCAGTACTTC
TRBD2,TRBV30,TRBJ2-1,.,CAWSEGLAGDLNEQFF,TGTGCCTGGAGCGAAGGACTAGCGGGGGATCTCAATGAGCAGTTCTTC
.,TRBV9,TRBJ2-1,.,CASSVEGDPSWEQFF,TGTGCCAGCAGCGTAGAGGGGGACCCTTCTTGGGAGCAGTTCTTC
.,TRBV30,TRBJ2-3,few,CAWIQGVTQYF,TGTGCCTGGATCCAAGGGGTTACGCAGTATTTT
.,TRBV5-4,TRBJ1-2,few,CASSLDSTGGYGYTF,TGTGCCAGCAGCTTGGATTCCACCGGGGGGTATGGCTACACCTTC
.,TRBV5-4,TRBJ2-7,.,CASSPDTTYEQYF,TGTGCCAGCAGCCCCGACACCACCTACGAGCAGTACTTC
TRBD2,TRBV30,TRBJ2-2,few,CARALSGSIAGELFF,TGTGCCCGCGCGCTAAGCGGGAGTATAGCCGGGGAGCTGTTTTTT